The TCR beta chain described here comes from a study of T cells in Graves' hyperthyroidism and ophthalmopathy. On the study more broadly: Peripheral blood was taken when the disease was first diagnosed, before any treatment began.

There are many counts of this clonotype. The V gene end was trimmed by 2 bases and the J gene end by 3 bases; junction bases not matched to a gene: 8. CDR1 is LNHNV and CDR2 is YYDKDF in the germline V gene (reference sequence). This CDR3 contains 18 residues. The study left out patients who had uncontrolled infection, other autoimmune disease, pregnancy or lactation. Amplification of TCR beta CDR3 regions was performed using RNA transcripts as template. The HTBI primer set was used in a first-round RT-PCR of the TCR CDR3. TCRdb passed the multiplex PCR reads through MiXCR, listing each CDR3 protein once. The sample has about 400,000 distinct CDR3 sequences; around 15% are singletons.

This clonotype originated in a man aged 50-59 years with Graves' ophthalmopathy. The sequencing input was blood. This chain joins TRBV15 and TRBJ2-3, with 13 nucleotides matching TRBD2. As DNA, the CDR3 is TGTGCCACCAGCAGAAGGACTAGCGGGAGTATGGGGACAGATACGCAGTATTTT. This encodes CATSRRTSGSMGTDTQYF.